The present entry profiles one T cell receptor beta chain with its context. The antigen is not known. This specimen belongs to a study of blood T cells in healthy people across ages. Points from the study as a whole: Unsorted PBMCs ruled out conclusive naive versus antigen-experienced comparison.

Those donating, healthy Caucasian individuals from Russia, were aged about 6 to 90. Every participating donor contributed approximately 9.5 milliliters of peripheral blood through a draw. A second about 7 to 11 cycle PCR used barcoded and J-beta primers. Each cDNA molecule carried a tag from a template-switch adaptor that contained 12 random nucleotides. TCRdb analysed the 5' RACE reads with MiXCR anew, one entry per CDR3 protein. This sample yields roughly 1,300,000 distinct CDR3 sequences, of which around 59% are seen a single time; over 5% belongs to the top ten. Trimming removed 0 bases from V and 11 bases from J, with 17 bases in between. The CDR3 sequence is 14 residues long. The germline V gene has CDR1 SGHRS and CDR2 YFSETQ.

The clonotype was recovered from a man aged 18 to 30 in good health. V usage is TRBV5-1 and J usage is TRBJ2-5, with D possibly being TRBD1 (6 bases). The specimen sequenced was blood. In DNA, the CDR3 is TGCGCCAGCAGCTTGGGTCAGGGGAGAGTGGAGCAGTACTTC. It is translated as CASSLGQGRVEQYF.